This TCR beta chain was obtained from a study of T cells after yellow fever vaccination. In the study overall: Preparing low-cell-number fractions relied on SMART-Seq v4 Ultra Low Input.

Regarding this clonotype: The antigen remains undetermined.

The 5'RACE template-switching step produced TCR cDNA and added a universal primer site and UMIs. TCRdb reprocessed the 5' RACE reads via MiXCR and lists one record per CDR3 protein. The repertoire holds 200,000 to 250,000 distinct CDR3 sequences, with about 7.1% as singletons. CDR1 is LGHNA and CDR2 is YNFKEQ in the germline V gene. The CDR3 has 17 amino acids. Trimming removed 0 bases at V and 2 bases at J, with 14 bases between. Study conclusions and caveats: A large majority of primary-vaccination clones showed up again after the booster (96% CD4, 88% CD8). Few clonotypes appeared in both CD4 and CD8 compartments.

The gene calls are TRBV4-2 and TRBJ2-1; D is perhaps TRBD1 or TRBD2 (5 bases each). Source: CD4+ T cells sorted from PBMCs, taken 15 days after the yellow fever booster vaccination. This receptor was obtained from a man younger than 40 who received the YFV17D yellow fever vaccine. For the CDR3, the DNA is TGTGCCAGCAGCCAAGATTGGGTCGGGACCGCCTACAATGAGCAGTTCTTC. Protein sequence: CASSQDWVGTAYNEQFF.